The 18 T cell receptor beta chains below come from one sample, sequenced in a study of T-cell reconstitution after alpha-beta-depleted transplantation in children. As it was prepared, the TCRbeta library received unique molecular identifiers. TCRdb ran MiXCR on the PCR reads and lists one entry per CDR3 protein. The sample records a few hundred thousand distinct CDR3 sequences, more than 9% being singletons. Sample: peripheral blood, taken 180 days after TCRalphabeta/CD19-depleted stem cell transplant. The receptor set was obtained from a male patient aged 2-15 years who had a stem cell transplant for chronic granulomatous disease, so the T cells may come from the graft donor.

This clonotype was recorded at least ten times. This chain connects TRBV28 to TRBJ1-1; TRBD1 might be the D (5 bases). The CDR3 loop spans 16 amino acids. Per the germline V gene, CDR1 is MDHEN and CDR2 is SYDVKM. Trimming stripped 5 bases from V and 1 base from J, with 17 bases between. The CDR3 DNA reads as TGTGCCAGCAGTCCGAGGACAACCAAGGGGAACACTGAAGCTTTCTTT. As protein: CASSPRTTKGNTEAFF.

This clonotype was found many times. The chain couples TRBV7-6 to TRBJ2-3, with TRBD2 identical over 10 bases. The CDR3 sequence is 15 residues long. With 5 bases clipped from V and 5 bases from J, the junction kept 7 bases outside the gene matches. In germline, CDR1 is SGHVS, CDR2 FNYEAQ. The chain's CDR3 is CASSQAGGPVDTQYF. The CDR3 nucleotides are TGTGCCAGCAGCCAAGCGGGAGGGCCGGTAGATACGCAGTATTTT.

This clonotype was counted only a few times. The chain recombines TRBV4-1 with TRBJ1-2; no clear D. This CDR3 comprises 17 residues. The V end was cut by 2 bases, the J end by 0 bases, with 16 bases between. Germline CDR1 is MGHRA and CDR2 is YSYEKL. As DNA, the CDR3 is TGCGCCAGCAGCCAATCCCCCCTACAGTTTGCTAACTATGGCTACACCTTC. The encoded protein is CASSQSPLQFANYGYTF.

This clonotype came up many times. This chain uses TRBV30 with TRBJ2-7; D ambiguous. CDR1 GTSNPN and CDR2 SVGIG come from the germline V gene (reference sequence). Between the trimmed V and J ends, which lost 0 bases and 4 bases, there was a span of 13 bases. The CDR3 contains 14 residues. Here the CDR3 reads CAWSVTRLSYEQYF. CDR3 DNA: TGTGCCTGGAGTGTAACGCGGTTGTCTTACGAGCAGTACTTC.

This clonotype has at least ten counts. The chain couples TRBV12-3 or TRBV12-4 to TRBJ2-7; D gene uncertain. V lost 3 bases and J 3 bases, leaving 18 bases between the germline ends. The CDR3 is 16 residues long. Written as DNA, the CDR3 is TGTGCCAGCAGTTTTAACCCCAGGAAGGATTTCTACGAGCAGTACTTC. It yields the protein CASSFNPRKDFYEQYF.

This clonotype showed up many times. The chain is built from TRBV7-9 and TRBJ2-7; 7 bases are a match to TRBD2. CDR3 length equals 13 residues. J was trimmed by 6 bases and V by 5 bases; bases with no gene match: 7. Looked up from germline, CDR1 is SEHNR and CDR2 is FQNEAQ (reference sequence). CDR3: CASSTGGVGEQYF. The CDR3 DNA reads TGTGCCAGCAGCACGGGAGGTGTGGGCGAGCAGTACTTC.

This clonotype was found a few times. The rearrangement links TRBV28 to TRBJ2-4, with D tentatively TRBD1 or TRBD2 (5 bases each). Germline V gene data show CDR1 as MDHEN and CDR2 as SYDVKM. The CDR3 is 13 residues long. The V end lost 5 bases, the J end lost 8 bases, and 13 bases lay between the germline ends. The CDR3 DNA is TGTGCCAGCAGTACAGCATTGGGGGACATTCAGTACTTC. The encoded protein is CASSTALGDIQYF. The complete variable domain, with remaining parts taken from reference TRBV28 and TRBJ2-4, reads DVKVTQSSRYLVKRTGEKVFLECVQDMDHENMFWYRQDPGLGLRLIYFSYDVKMKEKGDIPEGYSVSREKKERFSLILESASTNQTSMYLCASSTALGDIQYFGAGTRLSVL.

The sample holds many counts of this clonotype. V gene TRBV5-4 combines with J gene TRBJ2-3; the match to TRBD2 covers 9 bases. Per the germline V gene, CDR1 is SGHNT and CDR2 is YYREEE (reference sequence). J was trimmed by 6 bases and V by 0 bases; bases with no gene match: 2. The length of the CDR3 is 14 residues. CDR3 region: CASSLGLAEDTQYF. The DNA of the CDR3 is TGTGCCAGCAGCTTGGGACTAGCGGAGGATACGCAGTATTTT. The entire variable domain, with the rest obtained from reference TRBV5-4 and TRBJ2-3, is as follows: ETGVTQSPTHLIKTRGQQVTLRCSSQSGHNTVSWYQQALGQGPQFIFQYYREEENGRGNFPPRFSGLQFPNYSSELNVNALELDDSALYLCASSLGLAEDTQYFGPGTRLTVL.

This clonotype appeared many times. The chain is built from TRBV5-1 and TRBJ2-3; D unresolved. Germline loops: CDR1 SGHRS, CDR2 YFSETQ. This CDR3 contains 13 residues. Trimming stripped 3 bases from V and 0 bases from J, with 5 bases between. The CDR3 protein is CASSWASTDTQYF. CDR3 DNA: TGCGCCAGCAGCTGGGCAAGCACAGATACGCAGTATTTT.

This clonotype was detected only a few times. The gene calls are TRBV7-8 and TRBJ1-4; D is possibly TRBD1 (6 bases). V was trimmed by 7 bases and J by 5 bases, leaving 17 bases between them. Germline assignment: CDR1 SGHVS and CDR2 FQNEAQ. This CDR3 is built from 15 residues. CDR3 nucleotides: TGTGCCAGCACCCGAAGTACAGGGTTAAATGAAAAACTGTTTTTT. Encoded protein: CASTRSTGLNEKLFF.

This clonotype was seen at least ten times. The CDR3 DNA sequence: TGTGCCACCAGCCCGCTTGCCCGCAGCTCCTACGAGCAGTACTTC. This encodes CATSPLARSSYEQYF. V is TRBV15 and J is TRBJ2-7; D not certain. CDR3 length: 15 residues. V was trimmed by 5 bases and J by 0 bases, leaving 14 bases between them. The germline V gene has CDR1 LNHNV and CDR2 YYDKDF (reference sequence). Together with reference TRBV15 and TRBJ2-7, the CDR3 gives the full variable domain: DAMVIQNPRYQVTQFGKPVTLSCSQTLNHNVMYWYQQKSSQAPKLLFHYYDKDFNNEADTPDNFQSRRPNTSFCFLDIRSPGLGDTAMYLCATSPLARSSYEQYFGPGTRLTVT.

This clonotype was seen at least ten times. This chain joins TRBV20-1 and TRBJ1-5, with 7 bases fitting TRBD1. CDR1 and CDR2 (germline): DFQATT, SNEGSKA (reference sequence). This CDR3 has 16 residues. The CDR3 loop is CRSLQQGTYSNQPQHF. DNA of the CDR3: TGCAGATCCCTCCAACAGGGGACATATAGCAATCAGCCCCAGCATTTT.

This clonotype was detected many times. The rearrangement uses TRBV6-1 and TRBJ2-1; 13 bases fit TRBD2. The junction had 7 bases not matched to a gene; V was cut back by 5 bases and J by 12 bases. CDR3 size: 14 residues. Germline CDR1 reads MNHNS; CDR2 reads SASEGT. The CDR3 region is CASSLNGLAGAQFF. DNA of the CDR3: TGTGCCAGCAGTCTTAACGGACTAGCGGGGGCGCAGTTCTTC.

The count of this clonotype is one. This may be a read error: a much more frequent sequence differs by one nucleotide. The chain has TRBV20-1 and TRBJ2-4; 10 bases align to TRBD1. The CDR3 totals 15 residues. Trimming at V came to 7 bases and at J to 1 base, leaving 7 bases not matched to a gene. Per germline, CDR1 DFQATT and CDR2 SNEGSKA (reference sequence). The CDR3, as DNA: TGCAGTGGCAGGACAGGGGGGAGGGCCAAAAACATTCAGTACTTC. Its translation is CSGRTGGRAKNIQYF.

This clonotype was counted ten times or more. V and J are TRBV7-2 and TRBJ2-7; D is unclear. V was pared by 7 bases and J by 5 bases, with 3 bases between. The CDR3 extends over 9 amino acids. Germline loops: CDR1 SGHTA, CDR2 FQGNSA. The CDR3 coding sequence is TGTGCCAGCATGAACGAGCAGTACTTC. It specifies CASMNEQYF.

This clonotype was detected ten times or more. The J gene is TRBJ2-7, the V gene TRBV28, with D maybe TRBD2 (5 bases). Between the trimmed V and J ends, which lost 6 bases and 7 bases, there was a span of 22 bases. The CDR3 has 15 amino acids. Per the germline V gene, CDR1 is MDHEN and CDR2 is SYDVKM. The CDR3 DNA is TGTGCCAGCAGCCCACCGGGAAGACCCTTCGGAGAGCAGTACTTC. Amino acids: CASSPPGRPFGEQYF. The full variable domain, completed using reference TRBV28 and TRBJ2-7, is DVKVTQSSRYLVKRTGEKVFLECVQDMDHENMFWYRQDPGLGLRLIYFSYDVKMKEKGDIPEGYSVSREKKERFSLILESASTNQTSMYLCASSPPGRPFGEQYFGPGTRLTVT.

To note about this clonotype: It may be a read error: a sequence one base away is much more abundant. The V call is TRBV28, the J call TRBJ1-6, with unresolved D. Germline values: CDR1 MDHEN, CDR2 SYDVKM. V was cut by 6 bases and J by 7 bases, with 10 bases left in between. The CDR3 consists of 13 residues. The CDR3 coding sequence is TGTGCCAGCAGCGAGATCTCAAATTCACCCCTCCACTTT. Amino acids: CASSEISNSPLHF.

Many counts were recorded for this clonotype. The rearrangement joins TRBV4-3 to TRBJ1-4; D is uncertain. The CDR3 spans 14 residues. Trimming shortened V by 2 bases and J by 8 bases, and 12 bases separated the two germline ends. The germline gives CDR1 LGHNA, CDR2 YSLEER. CDR3 sequence reads: CASSQYGEREKLFF. CDR3 DNA: TGCGCCAGCAGCCAATATGGGGAGAGAGAAAAACTGTTTTTT.